Presented here are 13 T cell receptor beta chains from one specimen sequenced in a study of T-cell memory formation after mild COVID-19. TCRdb re-called the 5' RACE reads through MiXCR, storing one row per CDR3 protein. Of about 320,000 distinct CDR3 sequences in the sample, roughly an eighth are singletons; the top ten hold around a fifth. Specimen: PBMCs or a T cell subset sorted from them (not recorded which). The receptors here all came from a young man who had mild COVID-19 (a few samples of this study predate the infection). Cell type and time point are not known.

J is TRBJ2-3 and V is TRBV7-3; no clear D gene. V lost 4 bases and J lost 6, with 11 bases in between. Per germline, CDR1 SGHTA and CDR2 FQGTGA. CDR3 length: 13 amino acids. For the CDR3, the DNA is TGTGCCAGCAGCTCCCCATTACGCGATACGCAGTATTTT. Its protein is CASSSPLRDTQYF. Full variable domain (outside the CDR3, taken from reference TRBV7-3 and TRBJ2-3): GAGVSQTPSNKVTEKGKYVELRCDPISGHTALYWYRQSLGQGPEFLIYFQGTGAADDSGLPNDRFFAVRPEGSVSTLKIQRTERGDSAVYLCASSSPLRDTQYFGPGTRLTVL.

The chain couples TRBV7-9 to TRBJ1-1; the D is unclear. Germline loops: CDR1 SEHNR, CDR2 FQNEAQ (reference sequence). CDR3 size: 13 residues. Trimming removed 8 bases from V and 1 base from J, with 11 bases in between. The DNA of the CDR3 is TGTGCCAGCCGCCTTGGGGAGAACACTGAAGCTTTCTTT. It is translated as CASRLGENTEAFF.

In this sample, this clonotype turned up a few times. This chain joins TRBV28 and TRBJ2-5; TRBD2 might be the D (6 bases). V gave up 4 bases and J gave up 5 bases, with 8 bases separating them. Germline CDR1 MDHEN, CDR2 SYDVKM. The CDR3 spans 12 residues. The CDR3 spells CASSSGGETQYF. CDR3 bases: TGTGCCAGCAGTTCTGGGGGGGAGACCCAGTACTTC.

This clonotype has just one count. The chain recombines TRBV6-5 with TRBJ1-2; TRBD1 matches 8 bases. The CDR3 loop spans 14 amino acids. CDR1 is MNHEY and CDR2 is SVGAGI in the germline V gene. V lost 8 bases, J lost 4 bases, and 9 bases stayed unmatched. The CDR3 sequence: CASFKQGEVYGYTF. The CDR3 DNA reads as TGTGCCAGCTTCAAACAGGGGGAGGTCTATGGCTACACCTTC.

The chain joins TRBV12-3 or TRBV12-4 to TRBJ2-2; D is unresolved. Between the trimmed V and J ends, which lost 6 bases and 6 bases, there was a span of 14 bases. The CDR3 sequence is 14 residues long. CDR3 nucleotide sequence: TGTGCCAGCAGACGAGACTGGGTAGCCGGGGAGCTGTTTTTT. As protein: CASRRDWVAGELFF.

The V call is TRBV27, the J call TRBJ2-3; a weak D match, TRBD1 (6 bases). Trimming took off 8 bases at V and 1 base at J, with 13 bases between the two ends. This CDR3 region has 14 residues. Germline loops: CDR1 MNHEY, CDR2 SMNVEV (reference sequence). The CDR3, as DNA: TGTGCCAGCGCCCGGGACACCCGCACAGATACGCAGTATTTT. Its protein product is CASARDTRTDTQYF.

This sequence joins TRBV5-1 and TRBJ2-3; no clear D. The CDR3 consists of 14 residues. The germline V gene encodes CDR1 SGHRS and CDR2 YFSETQ. The ends were cut back, 3 bases at V and 1 base at J, with 9 bases in the middle. CDR3 coding DNA: TGCGCCAGCAGCTCTACAACGCGCACAGATACGCAGTATTTT. Translating gives CASSSTTRTDTQYF.

This clonotype has a handful of counts. This chain uses TRBV4-1 with TRBJ1-2; 7 nucleotides line up with TRBD1. The germline CDR1 and CDR2 sequences are MGHRA and YSYEKL. There are 16 residues in the CDR3. V gave up 3 bases and J gave up 2 bases; unmatched junction bases: 9. The chain's CDR3 is CASSQPTGAINYGYTF. The CDR3, as DNA: TGCGCCAGCAGCCAGCCAACAGGGGCTATAAACTATGGCTACACCTTC.

CDR3: CASSLVLRGQGNEQYF. The CDR3 DNA sequence: TGCGCCAGCAGCTTGGTATTAAGGGGACAGGGAAACGAGCAGTACTTC. The chain has TRBV5-1 and TRBJ2-7, with 9 bases identical to TRBD1. Germline V lookup: CDR1 SGHRS, CDR2 YFSETQ. The CDR3 runs 16 residues. Trimming at V came to 0 bases and at J to 5 bases, leaving 9 bases not matched to a gene.

This clonotype showed up just a few times. This chain connects TRBV20-1 to TRBJ2-7; maybe TRBD1 (6 bases). CDR3 length: 12 residues. Trimming removed 5 bases at V and 1 base at J, with 9 bases between. CDR1 and CDR2 (germline): DFQATT, SNEGSKA (reference sequence). CDR3 sequence: CSAAQGSYEQYF. CDR3 bases: TGCAGTGCTGCACAGGGTTCCTACGAGCAGTACTTC.

This clonotype was detected a few times. This rearrangement joins TRBV7-3 to TRBJ2-3, with a possible D match to TRBD2 (6 bases). Trimming took off 3 bases at V and 4 bases at J, with 8 bases between the two ends. Germline loops: CDR1 SGHTA, CDR2 FQGTGA. CDR3 length equals 13 residues. The CDR3: CASSFAGSDTQYF. For the CDR3, the DNA is TGTGCCAGCAGCTTCGCGGGGTCAGATACGCAGTATTTT.

A few counts support this clonotype. The chain recombines TRBV23-1 with TRBJ1-6; D is ambiguous. TRBV23-1 is known as an ORF, though its function is uncertain. The CDR3 consists of 10 residues. V lost 0 bases, J lost 13 bases, and 1 base lay in between. CDR3 nucleotides: TGCGCCAGCAGTCAATCCCCCCTCCACTTT. Its translation is CASSQSPLHF.

This clonotype was seen a few times. The chain joins TRBV11-2 to TRBJ1-1, with D possibly TRBD1 on 5 matching bases. V lost 7 bases, J lost 6 bases, and 12 bases lay in between. CDR1 and CDR2 (germline): SGHAT, FQNNGV. There are 12 residues in the CDR3. Written as DNA, the CDR3 is TGTGCCAGCACCATCCGACAGTCTGAAGCTTTCTTT. This codes for CASTIRQSEAFF.